This T cell receptor (beta chain) derives from a study of blood T cell repertoires in COVID-19. Study overall: T cells, B-cell-depleted T cells, or PBMCs supplied cDNA or gDNA.

The V gene lost 1 base and the J gene lost 4 bases, with 10 bases spanning the gap. The germline CDR1 and CDR2 sequences are SQVTM and ANQGSEA. The CDR3 has 13 residues. In the original processing: How many nucleated cells were present was estimated from reference gene primer amplification. Sequencing used immunoSEQ multiplex PCR; TCRdb keeps in-frame clones, though not all of them. V, J and clone size derive from that table, while D and trimming were established from the DNA sequence. The data contain about 82,000 clones, over 70% of them singletons. The sequence was obtained from a woman in her 40s with active or convalescent COVID-19. The gene calls are TRBV29-1 and TRBJ1-1; weak D call: TRBD1 (6 bases). Sequencing was performed on peripheral blood. CDR3 protein: CSVEARGGTEAFF. DNA of the CDR3: TGCAGCGTTGAAGCCAGGGGTGGCACTGAAGCTTTCTTT. Based on the CDR3 plus reference TRBV29-1 and TRBJ1-1, the full variable domain is SAVISQKPSRDICQRGTSLTIQCQVDSQVTMMFWYRQQPGQSLTLIATANQGSEATYESGFVIDKFPISRPNLTFSTLTVSNMSPEDSSIYLCSVEARGGTEAFFGQGTRLTVV.